This T cell receptor beta chain was identified during a study of T cells in Graves' hyperthyroidism and ophthalmopathy. The source material, RNA transcripts, was used to amplify TCR beta CDR3 regions. When the TCR CDR3 underwent first-round RT-PCR, the HTBI primer set was used. Each CDR3 protein gets one entry after TCRdb re-called the multiplex PCR reads with MiXCR. The sample yields more than 550,000 distinct CDR3 sequences, approximately 42% seen once. Study-level findings and limits: Ophthalmopathy prediction by the model preceded onset by a median roughly 6 months.

Concerning this clonotype itself: The antigen remains unidentified.

CDR3 length: 17 amino acids. V shed 5 bases, J shed 1 base, and the junction held 13 bases outside the gene matches. CDR1 is SNHLY and CDR2 is FYNNEI in the germline V gene. Uncontrolled infection, other autoimmune disease, pregnancy or lactation barred patients from enrollment. Diagnoses rested on clinical symptoms, serum thyroxine and TRAb, thyroid ultrasound and orbital computed tomography. This chain links TRBV2 with TRBJ1-2; TRBD1 agrees at 7 bases. The sample was peripheral blood or thyroid tissue (not recorded which). The TCR sequence derives from an adult man with Graves' disease, either hyperthyroidism or ophthalmopathy (not recorded which). CDR3 nucleotide sequence: TGTGCCAGCAGTCCCGCGGGGGGGGACAGTCGTAACTATGGCTACACCTTC. The encoded protein is CASSPAGGDSRNYGYTF.